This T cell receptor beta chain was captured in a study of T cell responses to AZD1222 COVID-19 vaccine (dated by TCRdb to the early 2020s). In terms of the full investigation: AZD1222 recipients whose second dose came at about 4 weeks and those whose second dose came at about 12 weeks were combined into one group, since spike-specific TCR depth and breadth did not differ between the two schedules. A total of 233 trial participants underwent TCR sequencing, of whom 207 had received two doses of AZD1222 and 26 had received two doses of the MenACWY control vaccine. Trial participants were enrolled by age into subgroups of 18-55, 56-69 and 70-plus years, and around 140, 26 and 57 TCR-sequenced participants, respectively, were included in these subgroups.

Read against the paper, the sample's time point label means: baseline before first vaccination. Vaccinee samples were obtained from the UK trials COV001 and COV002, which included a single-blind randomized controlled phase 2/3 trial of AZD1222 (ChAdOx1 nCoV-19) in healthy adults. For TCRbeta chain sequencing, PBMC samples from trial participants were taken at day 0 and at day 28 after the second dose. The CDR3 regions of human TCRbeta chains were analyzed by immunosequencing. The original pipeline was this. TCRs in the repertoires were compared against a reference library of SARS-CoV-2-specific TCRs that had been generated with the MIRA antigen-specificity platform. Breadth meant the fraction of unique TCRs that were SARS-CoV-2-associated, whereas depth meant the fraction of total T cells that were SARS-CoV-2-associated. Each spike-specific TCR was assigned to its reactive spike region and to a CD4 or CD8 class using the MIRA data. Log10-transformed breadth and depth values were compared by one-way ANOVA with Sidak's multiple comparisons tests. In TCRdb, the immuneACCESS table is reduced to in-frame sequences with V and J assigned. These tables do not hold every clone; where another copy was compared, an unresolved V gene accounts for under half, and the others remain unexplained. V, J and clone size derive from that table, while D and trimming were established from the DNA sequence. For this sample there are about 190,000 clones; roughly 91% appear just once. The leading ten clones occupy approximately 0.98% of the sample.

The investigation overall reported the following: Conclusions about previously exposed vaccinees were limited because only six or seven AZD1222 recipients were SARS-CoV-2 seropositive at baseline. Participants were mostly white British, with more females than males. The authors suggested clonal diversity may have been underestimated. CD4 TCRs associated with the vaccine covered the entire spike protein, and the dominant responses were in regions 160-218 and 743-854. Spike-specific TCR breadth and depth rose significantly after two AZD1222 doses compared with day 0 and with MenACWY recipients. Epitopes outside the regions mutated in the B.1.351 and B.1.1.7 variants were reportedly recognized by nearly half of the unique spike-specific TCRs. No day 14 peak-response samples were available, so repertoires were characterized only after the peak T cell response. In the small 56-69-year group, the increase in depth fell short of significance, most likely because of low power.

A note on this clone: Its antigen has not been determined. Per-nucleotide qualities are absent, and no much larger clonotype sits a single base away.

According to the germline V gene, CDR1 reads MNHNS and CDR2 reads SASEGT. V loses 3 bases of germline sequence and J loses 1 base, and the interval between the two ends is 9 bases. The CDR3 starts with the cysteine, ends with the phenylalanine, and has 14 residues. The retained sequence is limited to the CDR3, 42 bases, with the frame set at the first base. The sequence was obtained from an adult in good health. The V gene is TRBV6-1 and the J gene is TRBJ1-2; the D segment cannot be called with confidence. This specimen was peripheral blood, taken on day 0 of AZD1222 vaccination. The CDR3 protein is CASSDGPLNYGYTF. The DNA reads TGTGCCAGCAGTGATGGCCCACTTAACTATGGCTACACCTTC.